The source of this T cell receptor beta chain is a study of blood T cell repertoires in COVID-19. In regard to this clone: Other nucleotide sequences in the sample specify the same CDR3.

The CDR3 has 13 residues. Germline CDR1 and CDR2: LGHDT and YNNKEL (reference sequence). Trimming removed 4 bases at V and 1 base at J, with 8 bases between. Some clones are missing from TCRdb's copy, which holds only in-frame ones; the method was immunoSEQ multiplex PCR. The sample lists 150,000 to 200,000 clones; around 85% were seen once. This sequence originates from a man aged 55 to 70 with acute or convalescent COVID-19. The V gene is TRBV3-1 (or the pseudogene TRBV3-2), the J gene TRBJ2-7, with D possibly being TRBD1 (5 bases). What was sequenced was peripheral blood. DNA for the CDR3: TGTGCCAGCAGCCGTCAGGGTTCCTACGAGCAGTACTTC. Protein product: CASSRQGSYEQYF.